This T cell receptor beta chain was observed in a study of cytomegalovirus exposure and HLA in healthy donors. Study-wide points: Altogether, 170 or so TCR beta chains were recorded as cytomegalovirus-associated.

Germline V gene lookup returns CDR1 SGHTA and CDR2 FQGNSA. The CDR3 covers 15 residues. V lost 1 base and J 3 bases, leaving 12 bases between the germline ends. The data were produced by immunoSEQ multiplex PCR, yet TCRdb's version contains in-frame clones alone and is incomplete. The sample includes 130,000 to 150,000 clones, 85% to 90% of them seen just once. As regards this clone: Its specificity is unknown.

The donors were members of the roughly 120-subject validation cohort (separate from the approximately 670-subject first cohort). The sequence came from a man aged 18 to 30 in good health and CMV-seronegative. The V gene is TRBV7-2, the J gene TRBJ1-2; D perhaps matches TRBD1 (6 bases). The sample comprised PBMCs. CDR3 DNA sequence: TGTGCCAGCAGCTTAGGCGAAACAGGGTACTATGGCTACACCTTC. Translation: CASSLGETGYYGYTF.